These T cell receptor beta chains were read from a single sample in a study of blood T cell repertoires in COVID-19. Produced via immunoSEQ multiplex PCR; TCRdb's table is partial and in-frame only. The sample lists 110,000 or so clones, around nine tenths occurring once. Sequenced input: peripheral blood. These receptors all come from a woman in her 70s who had recovered from COVID-19. CDR3s include the opening cysteine and the closing phenylalanine or tryptophan. Each record gives: CDR3 protein, CDR3 DNA, J gene, clone size, V gene, D gene. The D gene is left open where the match is weak. Not all rows give a size; the values are once, few, many and, for expanded clones, a class.

CASIPPQGRAYNEQFF | TGTGCCAGCATCCCCCCCCAGGGGAGGGCTTACAATGAGCAGTTCTTC | TRBJ2-1 | - | TRBV7-9 | -
CASSLVRGEKLFF | TGTGCCAGCAGCTTAGTCCGGGGGGAAAAACTGTTTTTT | TRBJ1-4 | - | TRBV7-2 | -
CSVLPLGGSEQYF | TGCAGCGTCCTACCGTTAGGAGGGAGCGAGCAGTACTTC | TRBJ2-7 | - | TRBV29-1 | -
CASSTYTDTQYF | TGTGCCAGCAGCACCTACACAGATACGCAGTATTTT | TRBJ2-3 | few | TRBV7-2 | -
CASSQGNSKKYTDTQYF | TGCGCCAGCAGCCAAGGAAACTCGAAGAAATACACAGATACGCAGTATTTT | TRBJ2-3 | - | TRBV4-3 | -
CASSLGLLHTQYF | TGTGCCAGCAGTTTAGGACTACTACATACGCAGTATTTT | TRBJ2-3 | - | TRBV28 | -
CASSLGPSRVEGYTF | TGCGCCAGCAGCTTGGGGCCCTCGCGGGTTGAGGGCTACACCTTC | TRBJ1-2 | once | TRBV5-1 | -
CATSDYSGNQPQHF | TGTGCCACCAGTGATTACAGTGGGAATCAGCCCCAGCATTTT | TRBJ1-5 | - | TRBV24-1 | -
CASSYVSGRETQYF | TGTGCCAGCAGTTACGTCAGCGGCCGTGAGACCCAGTACTTC | TRBJ2-5 | - | TRBV6-6 | -
CASSGYSTEFDEQFF | TGTGCCAGCAGCGGATACTCTACGGAGTTCGATGAGCAGTTCTTC | TRBJ2-1 | - | TRBV7-9 | -
CASSLSSSGSWGQETQYF | TGTGCCAGCAGCTTATCGTCAAGCGGGTCCTGGGGGCAAGAGACCCAGTACTTC | TRBJ2-5 | once | TRBV7-2 | -
CASRPSGGPEAFF | TGTGCCAGCAGACCTTCAGGGGGCCCTGAAGCTTTCTTT | TRBJ1-1 | - | TRBV12-3/TRBV12-4 | TRBD1
CASSLLVRGGPITKNIQYF | TGTGCTAGCAGCTTATTGGTGCGGGGGGGGCCCATTACCAAAAACATTCAGTACTTC | TRBJ2-4 | - | TRBV7-7 | TRBD2
CASSGTGELFF | TGTGCCTCCTCGGGCACCGGGGAGCTGTTTTTT | TRBJ2-2 | - | TRBV2 | -
CASSTPGGATEAFF | TGTGCCAGCAGCACTCCAGGGGGCGCCACTGAAGCTTTCTTT | TRBJ1-1 | - | TRBV7-2 | TRBD1
CASSDSDRPAGTIYF | TGTGCCAGCAGTGACTCGGACAGGCCGGCAGGGACCATATATTTT | TRBJ1-3 | - | TRBV6-4 | TRBD1
CASSGNRGQETQYF | TGTGCCAGCAGTGGGAACAGGGGCCAAGAGACCCAGTACTTC | TRBJ2-5 | - | TRBV2 | TRBD1
CATSRDNTGGRRETQYF | TGTGCCACCAGCAGAGATAATACAGGGGGCCGTAGGGAGACCCAGTACTTC | TRBJ2-5 | - | TRBV15 | TRBD1
CASTPSYTDTQYF | TGTGCCAGCACCCCGTCTTACACAGATACGCAGTATTTT | TRBJ2-3 | medium-sized | TRBV12-3/TRBV12-4 | -
CASRREANTEAFF | TGTGCCAGCAGGCGGGAAGCGAACACTGAAGCTTTCTTT | TRBJ1-1 | few | TRBV2 | -
CASSQDLAGLSQETQYF | TGCGCCAGCAGCCAAGACTTAGCGGGGCTGAGCCAAGAGACCCAGTACTTC | TRBJ2-5 | - | TRBV4-3 | TRBD2
CATRQGGSYEQYF | TGTGCCACCCGACAGGGGGGGAGCTACGAGCAGTACTTC | TRBJ2-7 | - | TRBV19 | TRBD1